Listed below are T cell receptor beta chains from one sample, sequenced in a study of OX40 agonist ivuxolimab in advanced cancers. Only in-frame clones appear in the TCRdb table, and some are missing; sequencing was by immunoSEQ multiplex PCR. This table has about 49,000 clones, 60% to 80% appearing once. The sample here was CD4+ or CD8+ T cells sorted from blood, taken in a trial of the OX40 agonist ivuxolimab. Receptor source: an adult with an advanced solid tumor such as melanoma, head and neck, liver or kidney cancer. Both conserved end residues are part of each CDR3. D genes are given only for firm matches. Clone size is shown for a subset of rows, as once, few, many or a class of expanded clone.

TRBV5-1	TRBJ2-7	TRBD1	-	TGCGCCAGCAGCTTGACAGGGGGCGAGCAGTACTTC	CASSLTGGEQYF
TRBV13	TRBJ2-7	TRBD1	few	TGTGCCAGCAGGCGGAGACAGGGGGGAAAGGACGAGCAGTACTTC	CASRRRQGGKDEQYF
TRBV7-2	TRBJ2-3	TRBD2	-	TGTGCCAGCAGCCCGAGACTAGCGGGAGGAGTTACGCAGTATTTT	CASSPRLAGGVTQYF
TRBV29-1	TRBJ2-1	TRBD2	-	TGCAGCGCCACCTCCCTAGCGGGAGGGCCACATGAGCAGTTCTTC	CSATSLAGGPHEQFF
TRBV14	TRBJ1-1	-	few	TGTGCCAGCAGCCGGGGACATAGGAACACTGAAGCTTTCTTT	CASSRGHRNTEAFF
TRBV11-3	TRBJ2-7	-	-	TGTGCCAGCAGCTTAGGCAGGAGCTACGAGCAGTACTTC	CASSLGRSYEQYF
TRBV15	TRBJ2-7	TRBD1	medium-sized	TGTGCCACCAGCCCTAGGGACAGGGTATCCGAGCAGTACTTC	CATSPRDRVSEQYF
TRBV11-2	TRBJ2-7	-	-	TGTGCCAGCAGCTTACCCGGGCCAACCCACGAGCAGTACTTC	CASSLPGPTHEQYF
TRBV7-2	TRBJ2-7	TRBD2	few	TGTGCCAGCAGCCCTGGGAGTAGCGGGATCGCCTACGAGCAGTACTTC	CASSPGSSGIAYEQYF
TRBV5-1	TRBJ2-7	TRBD1	-	TGCGCCAGCAGGAAGGGGGCCAGTCCCTACGAGCAGTACTTC	CASRKGASPYEQYF
TRBV20-1	TRBJ2-7	-	-	TGCAGTGCTAGAGATAGTGTCGAGCAGTACTTC	CSARDSVEQYF
TRBV30	TRBJ2-3	TRBD1	-	TGTGCCTGGAGTCCAGGGGGCAGGGCAGATACGCAGTATTTT	CAWSPGGRADTQYF